The 30 T cell receptor beta chains listed next were all sequenced from one sample in a study of shared clonotypes between healthy human individuals. Terminally differentiated effector memory CD45RA+ cells were left out of the naive CD8 fraction, which was CD45RO-negative and positively selected for CCR7. Assay used: immunoSEQ multiplex PCR; TCRdb lists only in-frame clones, some missing. This sample has approximately 2,200,000 clones; about 93% occur once, and the top ten carry over 1.5%. Sequencing used naive CD8+ T cells from PBMCs. The receptors shown here come from a man between 18 and 35 years old in good health. Some clones in this sample may be carry-over from other donors' samples.

The J gene is TRBJ2-2, the V gene TRBV10-1; 9 bases are a match to TRBD2. With V trimmed by 5 bases and J by 4 bases, 2 bases remained unmatched. The germline CDR1 and CDR2 sequences are WNHNN and SYGVQD (reference sequence). The CDR3 runs to 14 residues. Written as DNA, the CDR3 is TGCGCCAGCAGTCGAGCGGGAGGCACCGGGGAGCTGTTTTTT. This sequence encodes CASSRAGGTGELFF.

CDR3 loop: CASSALGASWPQHF. CDR3 sequence (DNA): TGTGCCAGCAGCGCACTGGGGGCGTCTTGGCCCCAGCATTTT. J is TRBJ1-5 and V is TRBV9, with D possibly being TRBD1 (6 bases). The CDR3 covers 14 residues. The germline gives CDR1 SGDLS, CDR2 YYNGEE. Deletions cut 3 bases from V and 9 bases from J, with 16 bases between.

This chain joins TRBV27 and TRBJ2-2; unclear D gene. This CDR3 spans 12 amino acids. The V end was cut by 5 bases, the J end by 7 bases, with 8 bases between. Per germline, CDR1 MNHEY and CDR2 SMNVEV (reference sequence). The chain's CDR3 is CASSPYDGELFF. The CDR3 bases are TGTGCCAGCAGTCCCTATGACGGGGAGCTGTTTTTT.

V gene TRBV19 combines with J gene TRBJ2-2; the D call may be TRBD1 or TRBD2 (6 bases each). V was shortened by 1 base and J by 6 bases, with 15 bases between the two germline ends. Germline-derived CDR1 and CDR2 are LNHDA and SQIVND (reference sequence). There are 16 residues in the CDR3. CDR3 in amino acids: CASSIARLGGPGELFF. In DNA form, the CDR3 reads TGTGCCAGTAGTATAGCCCGACTAGGGGGTCCCGGGGAGCTGTTTTTT.

The chain links TRBV5-4 to TRBJ2-2; 9 nucleotides line up with TRBD2. Trimming at V came to 3 bases and at J to 4 bases, leaving 7 bases not matched to a gene. CDR3 length: 16 residues. CDR1 SGHNT and CDR2 YYREEE come from the germline V gene (reference sequence). Written as DNA, the CDR3 is TGTGCCAGCAGCTCATCGACTAGCGGAGGCACCGGGGAGCTGTTTTTT. Translation: CASSSSTSGGTGELFF.

The chain is built from TRBV5-5 and TRBJ2-7; 11 nucleotides agree with TRBD2. The CDR3 runs to 14 residues. CDR1 is SGHKS, CDR2 YYEKEE, per germline (reference sequence). The V segment lost 4 bases and the J segment 9 bases; nucleotides outside the gene matches: 9. In nucleotides, the CDR3 is TGTGCCAGCAGCCCGGGACTAGCGGCAGATTTGCAGTACTTC. This encodes CASSPGLAADLQYF.

This chain uses TRBV28 with TRBJ2-2, with TRBD1 as a possible D gene (5 bases). Trimming left V 2 bases short and J 3 bases short, with 19 bases between. Germline V gene sequence: CDR1 MDHEN, CDR2 SYDVKM. CDR3 length: 18 amino acids. This CDR3 is CASSLSLRALGDTGELFF. The CDR3 region has the DNA TGTGCCAGCAGTTTAAGCCTCAGGGCCTTAGGGGACACCGGGGAGCTGTTTTTT.

Turning to this clone: The same CDR3 also results from other DNA sequences found in this sample. The V call is TRBV27, the J call TRBJ2-7; maybe TRBD2 (6 bases). The V gene's germline CDR1 is MNHEY and CDR2 SMNVEV (reference sequence). The V gene lost 0 bases and the J gene lost 2 bases, with 8 bases spanning the gap. The CDR3 runs 14 residues. CDR3 DNA sequence: TGTGCCAGCAGTTTATCCGGGGGAACCTACGAGCAGTACTTC. Translated: CASSLSGGTYEQYF.

The chain is built from TRBV7-6 and TRBJ2-1; D may be TRBD2 (6 bases). Germline CDR1 is SGHVS and CDR2 is FNYEAQ. V was cut by 6 bases and J by 12 bases, with 18 bases left in between. This CDR3 has 13 residues. In DNA, the CDR3 is TGTGCCAGCAGTCGTGAGGTGGGGAGGTCGCAGTTCTTC. Protein sequence: CASSREVGRSQFF.

The genes are TRBV5-1 and TRBJ2-2; 15 bases map to TRBD2. CDR1 and CDR2 (germline): SGHRS, YFSETQ. CDR3 length equals 18 residues. V dropped 0 bases and J dropped 5; count of bases not matched to a gene: 5. Here the CDR3 DNA reads TGCGCCAGCAGCTTGGATGGGACTAGCGGGAGGAGGACCGGGGAGCTGTTTTTT. Translated, it gives CASSLDGTSGRRTGELFF.

V is TRBV5-6 and J is TRBJ2-1, with TRBD2 as a possible D gene (6 bases). CDR3 length: 14 amino acids. Trimming stripped 0 bases from V and 6 bases from J, with 10 bases between. Per germline, CDR1 SGHDT and CDR2 YYEEEE. CDR3 amino acids: CASSLGLVSNEQFF. The CDR3 DNA reads TGTGCCAGCAGCTTGGGACTAGTTTCCAATGAGCAGTTCTTC.

The chain joins TRBV10-3 to TRBJ2-7; D might be TRBD1 or TRBD2, each matching 5 bases. Germline V gene data show CDR1 as ENHRY and CDR2 as SYGVKD. CDR3 length equals 13 residues. The CDR3 region has the DNA TGTACCGTTTGGGGGTGGTTCTCCTACGAGCAGTACTTC. It translates to CTVWGWFSYEQYF.

This chain connects TRBV6-1 to TRBJ1-4; D remains unclear. The V gene's germline CDR1 is MNHNS and CDR2 SASEGT. This CDR3 has 12 amino acids. The V end lost 2 bases, the J end lost 10 bases, and 8 bases lay between the germline ends. CDR3 coding DNA: TGTGCCAGCAGTGAACGGTTGGGAAAACTGTTTTTT. This encodes CASSERLGKLFF.

CDR3 nucleotide sequence: TGTGCCAGCAGCCCTGGACAGGGAACGTACCAAGAGACCCAGTACTTC. Translating it yields CASSPGQGTYQETQYF. The rearrangement uses TRBV5-8 and TRBJ2-5; 8 bases agree with TRBD1. Germline values: CDR1 SGHTS, CDR2 YDEGEE. V was pared by 4 bases and J by 0 bases, with 8 bases of the junction left unmatched. The CDR3 runs 16 residues.

The chain recombines TRBV5-6 with TRBJ2-3; TRBD1 matches 7 bases. Germline V gene lookup returns CDR1 SGHDT and CDR2 YYEEEE. Trimming cost V 5 bases and J 5 bases; bases outside gene matches: 11. The CDR3 covers 15 residues. This chain's CDR3 is CASRSSQGSQDTQYF. CDR3 DNA sequence: TGTGCCAGCAGGTCGTCACAGGGGAGTCAAGATACGCAGTATTTT.

As to this clone: The same CDR3 also results from other DNA sequences found in this sample. The V call is TRBV27, the J call TRBJ1-5, with D tentatively TRBD1 (5 bases). Looked up from germline, CDR1 is MNHEY and CDR2 is SMNVEV (reference sequence). The CDR3 length is 13 residues. Between the trimmed V and J ends, which lost 5 bases and 5 bases, there was a span of 10 bases. CDR3 loop: CASSLSGHQPQHF. CDR3 in DNA: TGTGCCAGCAGTCTTTCGGGGCATCAGCCCCAGCATTTT.

This sequence joins TRBV5-6 and TRBJ2-1; 8 positions match TRBD1. CDR3 length: 15 amino acids. V lost 3 bases to trimming and J lost 2 bases; unmatched junction nucleotides: 4. Germline CDR1 and CDR2: SGHDT and YYEEEE. The CDR3 region is CASSSDRVAYNEQFF. CDR3 nucleotides: TGTGCCAGCAGCTCGGACAGGGTTGCCTACAATGAGCAGTTCTTC.

This chain links TRBV6-1 with TRBJ2-2; weak D call: TRBD2 (6 bases). Germline loops: CDR1 MNHNS, CDR2 SASEGT. The V gene lost 0 bases and the J gene lost 6 bases, with 20 bases spanning the gap. The CDR3 has 18 residues. The CDR3: CASSEAEVWEVVSGELFF. CDR3 nucleotides: TGTGCCAGCAGTGAAGCCGAGGTGTGGGAGGTTGTATCCGGGGAGCTGTTTTTT.

The CDR3 reads CASSLVNHRGQETQYF. CDR3 in DNA: TGTGCCAGCAGCTTAGTCAACCACAGGGGCCAAGAGACCCAGTACTTC. The chain couples TRBV7-9 to TRBJ2-5, with 7 bases matching TRBD1. CDR3 length equals 16 residues. V gave up 1 base and J gave up 1 base; unmatched junction bases: 6. The germline V gene has CDR1 SEHNR and CDR2 FQNEAQ (reference sequence). Together with reference TRBV7-9 and TRBJ2-5, the CDR3 gives the full variable domain: DTGVSQNPRHKITKRGQNVTFRCDPISEHNRLYWYRQTLGQGPEFLTYFQNEAQLEKSRLLSDRFSAERPKGSFSTLEIQRTEQGDSAMYLCASSLVNHRGQETQYFGPGTRLLVL.

The chain joins TRBV27 to TRBJ2-1, with a possible D match to TRBD1 (6 bases). The CDR3 has 17 amino acids. Per germline, CDR1 MNHEY and CDR2 SMNVEV (reference sequence). Trimming removed 3 bases at V and 0 bases at J, with 15 bases between. CDR3 DNA sequence: TGTGCCAGCAGTTTTTTGTCAGGGGCTAACTCCTACAATGAGCAGTTCTTC. This sequence encodes CASSFLSGANSYNEQFF.

The chain links TRBV16 to TRBJ2-7; the D gene is possibly TRBD1 (5 bases). This CDR3 region has 15 residues. Per germline, CDR1 KGHSY and CDR2 FQNENV. Trimming shortened V by 2 bases and J by 3 bases, and 14 bases separated the two germline ends. The CDR3 loop is CASSQAPPGNYEQYF. CDR3 bases: TGTGCCAGCAGCCAAGCCCCCCCAGGGAACTACGAGCAGTACTTC.

This chain links TRBV7-6 with TRBJ2-2, with TRBD2 identical over 8 bases. The CDR3 totals 15 residues. The V and J ends lost 3 bases and 6 bases, in that order; junction bases with no gene match: 6. CDR1 is SGHVS, CDR2 FNYEAQ, per germline. The CDR3 reads CASSFPSGGAGELFF. CDR3 DNA: TGTGCCAGCAGCTTTCCGTCGGGGGGGGCCGGGGAGCTGTTTTTT.

The chain couples TRBV19 to TRBJ2-7, with TRBD2 matching over 9 bases. This CDR3 comprises 18 residues. V shed 3 bases and J 0 bases; nucleotides not matched to a gene: 12. Germline lookup yields CDR1 LNHDA and CDR2 SQIVND (reference sequence). The CDR3 DNA reads as TGTGCCAGTAGTATTAGGCTAGCGGGGCGAAAAGTCTCCTACGAGCAGTACTTC. It encodes CASSIRLAGRKVSYEQYF.

The chain joins TRBV7-9 to TRBJ1-5, with D unresolved. Germline-derived CDR1 and CDR2 are SEHNR and FQNEAQ (reference sequence). The CDR3 extends over 13 amino acids. Trimming left V 4 bases short and J 6 bases short, with 10 bases between. The CDR3 sequence: CASSSVGIQPQHF. As DNA, the CDR3 is TGTGCCAGCAGCTCGGTGGGGATTCAGCCCCAGCATTTT.

The chain has TRBV19 and TRBJ1-1, with a tentative D call TRBD1 (5 bases). V shed 8 bases and J shed 2 bases, with 12 bases lying between them. CDR1 LNHDA and CDR2 SQIVND come from the germline V gene (reference sequence). This CDR3 region has 13 residues. The CDR3 region has the DNA TGTGCCAGTGGAAGAACAGGAAACACTGAAGCTTTCTTT. Its translation is CASGRTGNTEAFF.

The genes are TRBV7-9 and TRBJ2-5; TRBD2 agrees at 7 bases. CDR3 length: 16 residues. CDR1 SEHNR and CDR2 FQNEAQ come from the germline V gene (reference sequence). Unmatched junction bases numbered 14, after V lost 5 bases and J lost 5 bases. The CDR3 here is CASSPRVAGVAETQYF. In DNA, the CDR3 is TGTGCCAGCAGCCCACGGGTCGCGGGAGTCGCCGAGACCCAGTACTTC. The variable domain in full, with the rest retrieved from reference TRBV7-9 and TRBJ2-5, is DTGVSQNPRHKITKRGQNVTFRCDPISEHNRLYWYRQTLGQGPEFLTYFQNEAQLEKSRLLSDRFSAERPKGSFSTLEIQRTEQGDSAMYLCASSPRVAGVAETQYFGPGTRLLVL.

The chain recombines TRBV4-3 with TRBJ2-1; the D gene is possibly TRBD2 (7 bases). Looked up from germline, CDR1 is LGHNA and CDR2 is YSLEER. The CDR3 runs 18 residues. With 4 bases removed from V and 5 bases from J, the gap between germline ends came to 24 bases. CDR3 in amino acids: CASSPKPWGLAVNNEQFF. The CDR3 bases are TGCGCCAGCAGCCCAAAACCCTGGGGGCTAGCGGTGAACAATGAGCAGTTCTTC.

This rearrangement joins TRBV4-2 to TRBJ2-1, with 9 bases identical to TRBD2. Looked up from germline, CDR1 is LGHNA and CDR2 is YNFKEQ. V lost 1 base to trimming and J lost 7 bases; unmatched junction nucleotides: 5. The CDR3 covers 15 residues. The CDR3 here is CASSQASGDFNEQFF. CDR3 DNA sequence: TGTGCCAGCAGCCAAGCTAGCGGGGATTTTAATGAGCAGTTCTTC.

About this clone: Other DNA sequences within the sample encode an identical CDR3. This chain uses TRBV6-5 with TRBJ1-1, with D possibly TRBD1 on 5 matching bases. This CDR3 comprises 14 residues. Germline CDR1 is MNHEY and CDR2 is SVGAGI. The V end was cut by 0 bases, the J end by 5 bases, with 10 bases between. The CDR3 sequence is CASSYSEGLTEAFF. The CDR3 coding sequence is TGTGCCAGCAGTTACTCGGAGGGGTTAACTGAAGCTTTCTTT.

The chain couples TRBV16 to TRBJ2-1, with TRBD2 matching 10 bases. The J segment lost 9 bases and the V segment lost 4 bases, leaving 12 bases of the junction unmatched. The CDR3 is 16 residues long. CDR1 is KGHSY, CDR2 FQNENV, per germline. The CDR3 here is CASSPLAGGNVVEQFF. The CDR3 bases are TGTGCCAGCAGCCCCTTAGCGGGAGGAAACGTGGTTGAGCAGTTCTTC.